Presented here are 4 T cell receptor beta chains from one specimen sequenced in a study of blood T cells in healthy people across ages. Then a second PCR, running roughly 7 to 11 cycles, was carried out with a sample-barcoded 5' primer and a J-beta primer mix. MiXCR, run by TCRdb on the 5' RACE reads, gives a single entry per CDR3 protein. Among 750,000 to 1,000,000 distinct CDR3 sequences listed, about 28% were seen once. This sample also belongs to another study, concerning T cells of mothers and their children.

Sequences were obtained from blood. All receptors derive from a woman between 40 and 55 years old in good health.

J is TRBJ2-7 and V is TRBV6-6, with 8 bases aligning to TRBD1. Germline V gene lookup returns CDR1 MNHNY and CDR2 SVGAGI (reference sequence). This CDR3 has 17 amino acids. J lost 0 bases, V lost 1 base, and 8 bases had no gene match. The CDR3 region has the DNA TGTGCCAGCAGTTACTTTTCCAGGGGGCTTGTCTCCTACGAGCAGTACTTC. This encodes CASSYFSRGLVSYEQYF.

Only a few counts were recorded for this clonotype. The gene calls are TRBV6-2 or TRBV6-3 and TRBJ2-7; a weak D match, TRBD2 (6 bases). Germline V gives CDR1 MNHEY, CDR2 SVGEGT. This CDR3 contains 17 residues. V was shortened by 0 bases and J by 3 bases, with 18 bases between the two germline ends. CDR3 in DNA: TGTGCCAGCAGTTACTCGAGACTAGTCTATGATTGCTACGAGCAGTACTTC. Protein: CASSYSRLVYDCYEQYF.

The V and J genes are TRBV7-6 and TRBJ2-4; a weak D match, TRBD1 (5 bases). Trimming took off 0 bases at V and 13 bases at J, with 25 bases between the two ends. The CDR3 runs to 17 residues. From germline, CDR1 is SGHVS and CDR2 FNYEAQ. The CDR3 DNA reads TGTGCCAGCAGCTTAGCCTCAGGGAACGCCATCTACAATGAGCAGTACTTC. It translates to CASSLASGNAIYNEQYF.

To note about this clonotype: A single base separates this from a much larger clone, so it may be a read error. The rearrangement uses TRBV6-5 and TRBJ2-1; 10 nucleotides align to TRBD2. The germline V gene has CDR1 MNHEY and CDR2 SVGAGI. The CDR3 covers 16 residues. The junction had 13 bases not matched to a gene; V was cut back by 6 bases and J by 8 bases. The CDR3 region is CASRRAGGPGYDEQFF. In nucleotides, the CDR3 is TGTGCCAGCAGAAGAGCGGGGGGGCCGGGGTACGATGAGCAGTTCTTC.